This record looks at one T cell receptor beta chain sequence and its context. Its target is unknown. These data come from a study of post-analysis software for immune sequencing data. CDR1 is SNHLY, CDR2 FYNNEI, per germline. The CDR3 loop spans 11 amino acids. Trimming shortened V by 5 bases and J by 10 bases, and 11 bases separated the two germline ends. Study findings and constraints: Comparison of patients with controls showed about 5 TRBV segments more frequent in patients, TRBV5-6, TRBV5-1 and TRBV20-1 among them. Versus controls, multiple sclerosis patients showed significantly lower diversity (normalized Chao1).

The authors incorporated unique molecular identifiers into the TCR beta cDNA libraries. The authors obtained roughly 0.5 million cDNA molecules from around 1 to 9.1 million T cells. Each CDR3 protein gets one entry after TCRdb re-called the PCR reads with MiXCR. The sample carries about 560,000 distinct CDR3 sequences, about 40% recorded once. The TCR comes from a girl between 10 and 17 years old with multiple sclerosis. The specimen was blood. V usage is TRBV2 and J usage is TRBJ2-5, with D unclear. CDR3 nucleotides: TGTGCCAGCAGTCTCCTATGGGACCAGTACTTC. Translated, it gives CASSLLWDQYF. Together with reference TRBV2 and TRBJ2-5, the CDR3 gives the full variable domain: EPEVTQTPSHQVTQMGQEVILRCVPISNHLYFYWYRQILGQKVEFLVSFYNNEISEKSEIFDDQFSVERPDGSNFTLKIRSTKLEDSAMYFCASSLLWDQYFGPGTRLLVL.